These 7 T cell receptor beta chains were sequenced from one sample in a study of blood T cell repertoires in COVID-19. The table came from immunoSEQ multiplex PCR; TCRdb's copy has only in-frame clones and leaves some out. The table lists about 140,000 clones, 80% to 85% of them singletons, with about 8% in the top ten. Specimen: peripheral blood. All receptors come from a human donor in a cohort sampled during active COVID-19.

Here the CDR3 reads CASSYHGTGGSYEQYF. The CDR3, as DNA: TGTGCCAGCAGTTACCATGGGACAGGGGGCTCCTACGAGCAGTACTTC. The chain is built from TRBV6-5 and TRBJ2-7; 11 bases map to TRBD1. Germline V lookup: CDR1 MNHEY, CDR2 SVGAGI. The CDR3 totals 16 residues. V was pared by 2 bases and J by 0 bases, with 3 bases of the junction left unmatched.

This clone was detected once. The V and J genes are TRBV19 and TRBJ1-2; the match to TRBD1 covers 7 bases. The CDR3 has 15 amino acids. Germline V CDR1 and CDR2: LNHDA, SQIVND (reference sequence). J was trimmed by 1 base and V by 5 bases; bases with no gene match: 7. For the CDR3, the DNA is TGTGCCAGTAGTTTGTCCAGGGGGATTAACTATGGCTACACCTTC. Protein: CASSLSRGINYGYTF.

CDR3 coding DNA: TGCGCCAGCAGCCGAGGGAGGACTAGCGGGGATTTGGAAGAGACCCAGTACTTC. Its translation: CASSRGRTSGDLEETQYF. The J gene is TRBJ2-5, the V gene TRBV5-1; 12 bases match TRBD2. Germline V lookup: CDR1 SGHRS, CDR2 YFSETQ. V lost 4 bases, J lost 3 bases, and 13 bases stayed unmatched. The length of the CDR3 is 18 residues.

The V gene is TRBV5-1, the J gene TRBJ2-7; 7 positions agree with TRBD1. This CDR3 contains 15 residues. Germline V lookup: CDR1 SGHRS, CDR2 YFSETQ. V trimming: 0 bases; J trimming: 8 bases; junction bases outside the gene matches: 11. CDR3 residues: CASSLESRQGEKQYF. DNA for the CDR3: TGCGCCAGCAGCTTGGAGAGTAGACAGGGAGAAAAGCAGTACTTC.

The J gene is TRBJ1-5, the V gene TRBV3-1 (or the pseudogene TRBV3-2); 10 bases line up with TRBD1. The V gene end was trimmed by 4 bases and the J gene end by 6 bases; junction bases not matched to a gene: 3. CDR1 and CDR2 (germline): LGHDT, YNNKEL (reference sequence). This CDR3 is built from 14 residues. The CDR3 DNA follows: TGTGCCAGCAGCCGGGACAGGGGAGTTCAGCCCCAGCATTTT. Its translation: CASSRDRGVQPQHF.

The V and J genes are TRBV28 and TRBJ1-2; 9 positions agree with TRBD1. The V and J ends lost 4 bases and 8 bases, in that order; junction bases with no gene match: 5. The CDR3 sequence is 13 residues long. Per the germline V gene, CDR1 is MDHEN and CDR2 is SYDVKM. CDR3 amino acids: CASSSGQGRGYTF. Written as DNA, the CDR3 is TGTGCCAGCAGTTCCGGACAGGGGCGGGGCTACACCTTC.

This clone has more than one count but fewer than ten. The chain carries TRBV18 and TRBJ1-1; D is possibly TRBD1 (5 bases). This CDR3 comprises 16 residues. V was shortened by 2 bases and J by 0 bases, with 13 bases between the two germline ends. Looked up from germline, CDR1 is KGHSH and CDR2 is LQKENI. The CDR3 sequence: CASSPKADTVNTEAFF. CDR3 DNA sequence: TGTGCCAGCTCACCAAAGGCGGACACGGTGAACACTGAAGCTTTCTTT.